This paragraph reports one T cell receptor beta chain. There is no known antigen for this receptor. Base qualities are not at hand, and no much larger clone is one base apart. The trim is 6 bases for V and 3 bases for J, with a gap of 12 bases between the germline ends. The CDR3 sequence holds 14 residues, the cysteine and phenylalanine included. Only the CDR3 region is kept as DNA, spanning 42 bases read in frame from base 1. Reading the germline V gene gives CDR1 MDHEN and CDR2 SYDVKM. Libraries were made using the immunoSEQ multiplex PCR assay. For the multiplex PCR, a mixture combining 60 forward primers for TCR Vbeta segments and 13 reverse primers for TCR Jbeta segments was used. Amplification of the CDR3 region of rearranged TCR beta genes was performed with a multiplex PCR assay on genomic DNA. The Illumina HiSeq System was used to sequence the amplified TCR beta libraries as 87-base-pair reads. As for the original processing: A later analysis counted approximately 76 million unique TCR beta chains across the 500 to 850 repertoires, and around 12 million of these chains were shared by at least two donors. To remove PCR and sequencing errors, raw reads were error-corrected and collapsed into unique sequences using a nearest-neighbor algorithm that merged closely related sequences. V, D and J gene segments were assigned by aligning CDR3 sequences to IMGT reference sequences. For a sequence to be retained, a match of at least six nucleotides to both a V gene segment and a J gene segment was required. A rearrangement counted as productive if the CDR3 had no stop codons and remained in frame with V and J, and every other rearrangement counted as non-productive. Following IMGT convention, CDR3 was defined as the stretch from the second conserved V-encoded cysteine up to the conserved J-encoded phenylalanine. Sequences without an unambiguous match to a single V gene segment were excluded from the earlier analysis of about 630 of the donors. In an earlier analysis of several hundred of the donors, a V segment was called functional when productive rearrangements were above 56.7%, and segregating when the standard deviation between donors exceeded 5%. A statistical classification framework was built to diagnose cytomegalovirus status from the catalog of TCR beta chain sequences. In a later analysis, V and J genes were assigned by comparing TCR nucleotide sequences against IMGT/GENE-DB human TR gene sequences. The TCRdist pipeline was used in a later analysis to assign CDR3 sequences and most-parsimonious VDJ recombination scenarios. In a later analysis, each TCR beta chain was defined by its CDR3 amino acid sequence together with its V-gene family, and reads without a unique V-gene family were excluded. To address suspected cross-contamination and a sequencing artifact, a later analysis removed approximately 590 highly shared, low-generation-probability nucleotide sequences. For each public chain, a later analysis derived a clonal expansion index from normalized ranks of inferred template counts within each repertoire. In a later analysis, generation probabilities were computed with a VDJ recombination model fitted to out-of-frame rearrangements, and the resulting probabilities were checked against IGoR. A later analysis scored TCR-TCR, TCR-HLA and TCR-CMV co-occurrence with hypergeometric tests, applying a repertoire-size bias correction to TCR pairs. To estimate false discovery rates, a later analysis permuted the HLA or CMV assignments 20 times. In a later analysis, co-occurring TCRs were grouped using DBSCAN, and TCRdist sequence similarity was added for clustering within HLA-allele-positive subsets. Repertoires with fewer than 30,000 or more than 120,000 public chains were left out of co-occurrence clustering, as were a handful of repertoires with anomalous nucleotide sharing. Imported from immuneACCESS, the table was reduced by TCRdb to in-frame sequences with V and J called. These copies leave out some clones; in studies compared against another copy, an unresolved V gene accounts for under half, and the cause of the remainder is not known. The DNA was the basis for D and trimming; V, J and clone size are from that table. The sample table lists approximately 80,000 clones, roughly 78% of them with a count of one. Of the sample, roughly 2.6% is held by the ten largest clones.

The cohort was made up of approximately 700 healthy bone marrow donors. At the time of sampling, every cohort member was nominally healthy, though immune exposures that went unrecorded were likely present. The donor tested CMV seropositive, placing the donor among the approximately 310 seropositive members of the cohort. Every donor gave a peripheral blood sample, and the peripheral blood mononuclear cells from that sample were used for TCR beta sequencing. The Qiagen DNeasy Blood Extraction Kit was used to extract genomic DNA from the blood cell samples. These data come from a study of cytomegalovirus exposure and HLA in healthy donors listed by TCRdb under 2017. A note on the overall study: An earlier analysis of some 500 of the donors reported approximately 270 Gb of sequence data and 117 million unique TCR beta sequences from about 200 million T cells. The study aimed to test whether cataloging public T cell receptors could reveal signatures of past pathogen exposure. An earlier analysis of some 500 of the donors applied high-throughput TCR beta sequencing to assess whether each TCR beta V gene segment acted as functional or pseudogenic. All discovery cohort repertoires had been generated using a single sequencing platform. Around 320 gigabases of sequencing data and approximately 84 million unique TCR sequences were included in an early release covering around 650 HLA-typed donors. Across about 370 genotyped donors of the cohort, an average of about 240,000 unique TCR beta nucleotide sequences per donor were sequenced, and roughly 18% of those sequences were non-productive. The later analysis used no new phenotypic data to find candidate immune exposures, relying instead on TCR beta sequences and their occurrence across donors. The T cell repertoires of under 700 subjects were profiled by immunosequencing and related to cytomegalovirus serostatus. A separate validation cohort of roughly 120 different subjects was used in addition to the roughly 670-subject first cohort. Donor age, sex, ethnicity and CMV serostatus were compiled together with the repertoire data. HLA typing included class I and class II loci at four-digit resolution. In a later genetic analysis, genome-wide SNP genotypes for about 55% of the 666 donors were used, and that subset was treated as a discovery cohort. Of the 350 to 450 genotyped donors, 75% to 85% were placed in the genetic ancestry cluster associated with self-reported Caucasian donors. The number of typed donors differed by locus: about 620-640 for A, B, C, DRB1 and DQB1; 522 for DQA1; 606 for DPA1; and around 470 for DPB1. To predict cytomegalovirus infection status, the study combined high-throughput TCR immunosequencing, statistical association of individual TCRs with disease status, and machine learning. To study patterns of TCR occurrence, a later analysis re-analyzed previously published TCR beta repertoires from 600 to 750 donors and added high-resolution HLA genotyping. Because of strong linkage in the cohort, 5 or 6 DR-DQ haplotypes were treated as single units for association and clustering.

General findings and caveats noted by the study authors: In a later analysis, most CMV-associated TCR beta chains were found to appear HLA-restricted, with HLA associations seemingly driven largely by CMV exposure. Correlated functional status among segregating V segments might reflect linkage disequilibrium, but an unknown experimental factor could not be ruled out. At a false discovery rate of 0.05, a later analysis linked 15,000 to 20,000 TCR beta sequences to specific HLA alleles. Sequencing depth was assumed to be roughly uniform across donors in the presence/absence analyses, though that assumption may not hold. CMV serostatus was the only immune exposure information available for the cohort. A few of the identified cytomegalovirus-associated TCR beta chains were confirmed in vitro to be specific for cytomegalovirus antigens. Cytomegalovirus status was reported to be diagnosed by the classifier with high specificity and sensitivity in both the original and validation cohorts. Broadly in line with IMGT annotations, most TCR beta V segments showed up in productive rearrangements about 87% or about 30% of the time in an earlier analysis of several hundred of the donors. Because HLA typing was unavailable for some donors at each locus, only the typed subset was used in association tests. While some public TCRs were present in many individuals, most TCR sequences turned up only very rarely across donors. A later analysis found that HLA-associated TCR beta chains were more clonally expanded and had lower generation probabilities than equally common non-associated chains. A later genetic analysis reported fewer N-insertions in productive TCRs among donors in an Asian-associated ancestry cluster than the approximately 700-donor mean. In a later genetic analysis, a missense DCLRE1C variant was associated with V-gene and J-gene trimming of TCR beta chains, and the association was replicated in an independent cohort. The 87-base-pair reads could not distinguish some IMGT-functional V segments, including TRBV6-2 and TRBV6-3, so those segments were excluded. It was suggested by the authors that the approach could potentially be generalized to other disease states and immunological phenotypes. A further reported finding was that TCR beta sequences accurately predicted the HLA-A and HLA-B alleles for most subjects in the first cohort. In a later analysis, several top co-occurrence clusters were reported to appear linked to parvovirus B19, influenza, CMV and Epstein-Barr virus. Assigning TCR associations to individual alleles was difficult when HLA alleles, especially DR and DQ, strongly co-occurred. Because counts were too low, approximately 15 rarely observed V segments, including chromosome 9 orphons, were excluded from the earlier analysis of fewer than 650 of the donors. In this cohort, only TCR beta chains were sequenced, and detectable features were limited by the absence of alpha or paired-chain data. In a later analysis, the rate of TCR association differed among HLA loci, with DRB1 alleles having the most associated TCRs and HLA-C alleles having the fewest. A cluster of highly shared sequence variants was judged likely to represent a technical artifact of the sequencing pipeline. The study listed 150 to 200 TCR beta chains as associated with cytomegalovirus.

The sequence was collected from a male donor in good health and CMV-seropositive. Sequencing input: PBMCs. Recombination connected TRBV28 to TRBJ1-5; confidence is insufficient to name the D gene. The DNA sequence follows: TGTGCCAGCAGGGGCCCAGGCGCCAATCAGCCCCAGCATTTT. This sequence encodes CASRGPGANQPQHF.